The rows below give T cell receptor beta chains drawn from one sample of a study of CD8 T cells in ankylosing spondylitis. MiXCR, applied by TCRdb to the 5' RACE reads, yields one record per CDR3 protein. The table includes approximately 88,000 distinct CDR3 sequences, around 9.4% detected once. The sample comprised blood, either unsorted or a sorted T cell fraction (not recorded which). Receptors originate from a male donor with ankylosing spondylitis or in good health (not recorded which). Each CDR3 is given with its conserved first and last residue. The order of the fields is V gene, J gene, D gene, clone size, CDR3 protein, CDR3 DNA. A D gene is named only where the DNA matches it firmly. For some rows the clone size is stated as once, few or many, or as a class when expanded; others skip it.

TRBV5-1	TRBJ2-3	NA	few	CASSLDQGNTDTQYF	TGCGCCAGCAGCTTGGATCAGGGGAACACAGATACGCAGTATTTT
TRBV29-1	TRBJ1-4	TRBD1	NA	CSVEGPGQGTNEKLFF	TGCAGCGTTGAGGGGCCCGGACAGGGAACTAATGAAAAACTGTTTTTT
TRBV27	TRBJ2-1	TRBD2	few	CASSPGTSGGYYNEQFF	TGTGCCAGCAGTCCTGGGACTAGCGGGGGGTACTACAATGAGCAGTTCTTC
TRBV27	TRBJ2-5	TRBD2	many	CASSRTSGGRTNQETQYF	TGTGCCAGCAGTCGGACTAGCGGGGGCCGAACTAACCAAGAGACCCAGTACTTC
TRBV15	TRBJ1-5	NA	many	CATSRDSGENQPQHF	TGTGCCACCAGCAGAGATTCGGGAGAGAATCAGCCCCAGCATTTT
TRBV20-1	TRBJ2-7	TRBD1	many	CSARDLRGSAYEQYF	TGCAGTGCTAGAGATCTCAGGGGGTCCGCTTACGAGCAGTACTTC
TRBV12-3/TRBV12-4	TRBJ2-7	TRBD1	many	CASRGQGGSYEQYF	TGTGCCAGCAGGGGACAGGGGGGCTCCTACGAGCAGTACTTC
TRBV20-1	TRBJ2-3	TRBD2	once	CSAGLAGGYTQYF	TGCAGTGCTGGACTAGCGGGGGGTTATACGCAGTATTTT
TRBV27	TRBJ2-3	TRBD2	many	CASKILAGADTQYF	TGTGCCAGTAAAATACTAGCGGGGGCCGATACGCAGTATTTT
TRBV10-3	TRBJ2-1	NA	many	CAITGVGGEEQFF	TGTGCCATCACTGGGGTGGGTGGTGAGGAGCAGTTCTTC
TRBV7-2	TRBJ2-7	NA	few	CASSLRPQNAYEQYF	TGTGCCAGCAGCTTAAGGCCGCAGAATGCCTACGAGCAGTACTTC
TRBV7-2	TRBJ2-2	NA	many	CASSFERPGELFF	TGTGCCAGCAGCTTTGAACGCCCCGGGGAGCTGTTTTTT
TRBV9	TRBJ2-7	TRBD1	many	CASSFRPGQTYEQYF	TGTGCCAGCAGCTTCCGCCCGGGACAGACTTACGAGCAGTACTTC
TRBV7-9	TRBJ2-7	TRBD1	few	CASSPRDREVTEQYF	TGTGCCAGCAGCCCCCGGGACAGGGAGGTCACGGAGCAGTACTTC
TRBV5-1	TRBJ1-1	NA	many	CASSLRQGDAEAFF	TGCGCCAGCAGCTTGAGGCAGGGCGACGCTGAAGCTTTCTTT
TRBV28	TRBJ1-2	NA	many	CASSRQVRGYTF	TGTGCCAGCAGTAGGCAGGTACGAGGCTACACCTTC
TRBV7-6	TRBJ1-6	TRBD1	many	CASGRDRGSSPLHF	TGTGCCAGCGGCCGGGACAGGGGGTCCTCACCCCTCCACTTT
TRBV20-1	TRBJ2-1	NA	many	CSAPSFGSYNEQFF	TGCAGTGCTCCTAGCTTCGGCTCCTACAATGAGCAGTTCTTC
TRBV10-3	TRBJ2-3	NA	medium-sized	CASAGGGFTDTQYF	TGTGCCTCCGCCGGCGGCGGGTTCACAGATACGCAGTATTTT
TRBV12-3/TRBV12-4	TRBJ1-5	NA	many	CASKHTPGTQPQHF	TGTGCCAGCAAACATACCCCCGGGACACAGCCCCAGCATTTT
TRBV29-1	TRBJ2-1	TRBD2	NA	CSVGLRLAGAYNEQFF	TGCAGCGTTGGCCTCCGACTAGCGGGGGCTTACAATGAGCAGTTCTTC
TRBV5-1	TRBJ1-5	TRBD1	many	CASRGQEGDQPQHF	TGCGCCAGCAGGGGACAGGAAGGAGATCAGCCCCAGCATTTT
TRBV5-1	TRBJ2-1	TRBD2	many	CASSFHGLAGGRYNEQFF	TGCGCCAGCAGCTTCCACGGACTAGCGGGGGGGAGATACAATGAGCAGTTCTTC
TRBV12-5	TRBJ1-5	NA	NA	CASGGHSWGTHDALCSNQPQHF	TGTGCTAGTGGTGGACACTCTTGGGGGACTCATGATGCACTGTGTAGCAATCAGCCCCAGCATTTT
TRBV12-3/TRBV12-4	TRBJ1-4	TRBD1	many	CASSRQGGSGEKLFF	TGTGCCAGCAGTCGCCAGGGGGGGAGTGGGGAAAAACTGTTTTTT
TRBV20-1	TRBJ2-3	TRBD2	medium-sized	CSAPKAGSSTDTQYF	TGCAGTGCTCCGAAAGCGGGGTCTAGCACAGATACGCAGTATTTT
TRBV7-8	TRBJ2-2	TRBD2	many	CASSLAQGSGGQTNTGELFF	TGTGCCAGCAGCTTAGCGCAGGGTAGCGGGGGGCAAACGAACACCGGGGAGCTGTTTTTT
TRBV9	TRBJ2-3	NA	NA	CASSVRSEVDTQYF	TGTGCCAGCAGCGTCAGGAGCGAGGTAGATACGCAGTATTTT